This T cell receptor beta chain was observed in a study of PD-L1 blockade in urothelial cancer. About the study: As for prior chemotherapy regimens, patients had received 0 to 3. Timepoints chosen for blood analysis were 3 weeks (second dose) and 6 weeks after treatment start.

V lost 4 bases and J lost 3, with 12 bases in between. Germline loops: CDR1 SGHVS, CDR2 FNYEAQ. The CDR3 totals 15 residues. This sample's time point: pretreatment peripheral blood. Patients had urothelial carcinoma that was locally advanced or metastatic. Patients yielded 1 to 8 samples each, pretreatment and on-treatment. Only in-frame clones appear in the TCRdb table, and some are missing; sequencing was by immunoSEQ multiplex PCR. The sample shows tens of thousands of clones, about 83% of them seen only once. The receptor comes from a man between 60 and 75 years old with urothelial cancer. The sample consisted of PBMCs, taken around atezolizumab (anti-PD-L1) treatment. The gene calls are TRBV7-6 and TRBJ1-4; D is ambiguous. CDR3 in DNA: TGTGCCAGCAGCTCCAGTTCTGCGGCTAATGAAAAACTGTTTTTT. Translating gives CASSSSSAANEKLFF.